The 29 T cell receptor beta chains reported below all come from one sample, sequenced in a study of early T cells in non-severe SARS-CoV-2 infection. TCRdb called the 5' RACE reads again in MiXCR, with one record for every CDR3 protein. The table shows 70,000 to 75,000 distinct CDR3 sequences, with roughly an eighth occurring only once. The sample consisted of whole blood. The source is an adult who was a healthcare worker with PCR-confirmed SARS-CoV-2 infection or an uninfected control (not recorded which).

In this sample, this clonotype turned up a few times. J is TRBJ2-7 and V is TRBV9, with D possibly being TRBD2 (5 bases). The CDR3 is made up of 13 amino acids. CDR1 and CDR2 from the germline V gene are SGDLS and YYNGEE. V dropped 0 bases and J dropped 6 bases, with 10 bases sitting between them. CDR3 amino acids: CASSVDGIGEQYF. The DNA for the CDR3 is TGTGCCAGCAGCGTAGACGGGATCGGCGAGCAGTACTTC.

Ten or more counts support this clonotype. The rearrangement joins TRBV7-2 to TRBJ2-7; TRBD1 agrees at 11 bases. V gave up 2 bases and J gave up 6 bases; unmatched junction bases: 3. This CDR3 has 14 amino acids. Germline CDR1 is SGHTA and CDR2 is FQGNSA. CDR3 sequence: CASSLRDRGSEQYF. DNA for the CDR3: TGTGCCAGCAGCTTAAGGGACAGGGGGAGCGAGCAGTACTTC.

CDR3 nucleotide sequence: TGCGCCAGCAGCTCAGGCTTAAACGATGGCTACACCTTC. Residues: CASSSGLNDGYTF. The chain carries TRBV5-1 and TRBJ1-2; D ambiguous. Germline lookup yields CDR1 SGHRS and CDR2 YFSETQ. This CDR3 contains 13 residues. V was trimmed by 3 bases and J by 6 bases, leaving 12 bases between them.

V and J are TRBV14 and TRBJ2-3; 9 nucleotides agree with TRBD2. The CDR3 runs 14 residues. From germline, CDR1 is SGHDN and CDR2 FVKESK. J was trimmed by 7 bases and V by 4 bases; bases with no gene match: 6. CDR3 loop: CASSPTTSGYTQYF. In DNA, the CDR3 is TGTGCCAGCAGCCCAACGACTAGCGGTTATACGCAGTATTTT.

This clonotype was seen more than once but under ten times. V gene TRBV10-3 combines with J gene TRBJ2-3, with 10 bases matching TRBD1. There are 18 residues in the CDR3. CDR1 and CDR2 from the germline V gene are ENHRY and SYGVKD. Trimming removed 4 bases from V and 3 bases from J; junction bases left unmatched: 13. DNA for the CDR3: TGTGCCATCAGTGTAAAGTGGGACAGGGGCGGGGGAACAGATACGCAGTATTTT. Protein product: CAISVKWDRGGGTDTQYF.

V and J are TRBV20-1 and TRBJ2-7; D is perhaps TRBD2 (6 bases). The V end lost 4 bases, the J end lost 3 bases, and 13 bases lay between the germline ends. This CDR3 region has 13 residues. Germline values: CDR1 DFQATT, CDR2 SNEGSKA (reference sequence). The DNA for the CDR3 is TGCAGTGCTACACACGGGGACTTCTACGAGCAGTACTTC. Translation gives CSATHGDFYEQYF.

This clonotype was observed many times. The chain carries TRBV11-2 and TRBJ2-1, with TRBD2 matching over 12 bases. CDR3 size: 19 residues. V shed 5 bases, J shed 0 bases, and the junction held 11 bases outside the gene matches. Germline-derived CDR1 and CDR2 are SGHAT and FQNNGV. CDR3 in amino acids: CASSPRLAGALSSYNEQFF. The CDR3 DNA follows: TGTGCCAGCAGCCCACGACTAGCGGGGGCCTTAAGCTCCTACAATGAGCAGTTCTTC. Combining the CDR3 with reference TRBV11-2 and TRBJ2-1 gives the whole variable domain EAGVAQSPRYKIIEKRQSVAFWCNPISGHATLYWYQQILGQGPKLLIQFQNNGVVDDSQLPKDRFSAERLKGVDSTLKIQPAKLEDSAVYLCASSPRLAGALSSYNEQFFGPGTRLTVL.

This chain connects TRBV7-2 to TRBJ2-3; perhaps TRBD1 as D (5 bases). CDR1 and CDR2 (germline): SGHTA, FQGNSA. The V end lost 0 bases, the J end lost 0 bases, and 13 bases lay between the germline ends. This CDR3 region has 17 residues. The CDR3 DNA reads TGTGCCAGCAGCTTAGCGGTGGGGCTGGAGAGCACAGATACGCAGTATTTT. As protein: CASSLAVGLESTDTQYF.

A few counts support this clonotype. This sequence joins TRBV6-6 and TRBJ2-3, with TRBD1 matching 10 bases. Germline V gene lookup returns CDR1 MNHNY and CDR2 SVGAGI (reference sequence). The CDR3 is made up of 15 amino acids. With V trimmed by 6 bases and J by 2 bases, 5 bases remained unmatched. The DNA for the CDR3 is TGTGCCAGCAGCCGCGGGACAGGGGACACAGATACGCAGTATTTT. Amino acid sequence: CASSRGTGDTDTQYF.

The chain recombines TRBV6-5 with TRBJ1-1; D remains ambiguous. Germline loops: CDR1 MNHEY, CDR2 SVGAGI. V was clipped by 2 bases and J by 1 base, with 11 bases between them. The CDR3 has 15 amino acids. The chain's CDR3 is CASSYTLSGNTEAFF. DNA for the CDR3: TGTGCCAGCAGTTACACACTCAGCGGGAACACTGAAGCTTTCTTT.

This clonotype turned up a few times. The genes are TRBV19 and TRBJ2-6; D call uncertain. The CDR3 loop spans 13 amino acids. Trimming left V 3 bases short and J 4 bases short, with 4 bases between. Germline loops: CDR1 LNHDA, CDR2 SQIVND (reference sequence). In DNA, the CDR3 is TGTGCCAGTAGTATTGACGGGGCCAACGTCCTGACTTTC. Translated, it gives CASSIDGANVLTF.

This clonotype was seen a handful of times. V is TRBV29-1 and J is TRBJ2-3; D is uncertain. Germline-derived CDR1 and CDR2 are SQVTM and ANQGSEA. The CDR3 runs 14 residues. The V gene lost 2 bases and the J gene lost 2 bases, with 11 bases spanning the gap. The CDR3 DNA reads as TGCAGCGTTGAAATCATCCAGTCCACAGATACGCAGTATTTT. Translating it yields CSVEIIQSTDTQYF.

This chain uses TRBV6-1 with TRBJ1-2; D unclear. V was clipped by 6 bases and J by 7 bases, with 15 bases between them. Germline lookup yields CDR1 MNHNS and CDR2 SASEGT. This CDR3 is 13 amino acids long. CDR3 nucleotide sequence: TGTGCCAGCAGCAACAATGACATAGGTGGCTACACCTTC. Translating gives CASSNNDIGGYTF.

The CDR3 nucleotides read TGTGCCAGCAGCCGTGGATCTCCCACCGCCGAGCAGTACTTC. Residues: CASSRGSPTAEQYF. The rearrangement joins TRBV11-2 to TRBJ2-7, with no clear D. With 5 bases removed from V and 6 bases from J, the gap between germline ends came to 17 bases. The V gene's germline CDR1 is SGHAT and CDR2 FQNNGV. The CDR3 spans 14 residues.

The V call is TRBV20-1, the J call TRBJ1-5; the D is unclear. The CDR3 consists of 14 residues. The germline V gene has CDR1 DFQATT and CDR2 SNEGSKA (reference sequence). V gave up 2 bases and J gave up 7 bases, with 15 bases separating them. The CDR3 nucleotides read TGCAGTGCTAGATGGCCGGGTATGGGACAGCCCCAGCATTTT. It yields the protein CSARWPGMGQPQHF.

The sample holds a few counts of this clonotype. Written as DNA, the CDR3 is TGCAGCGTTCGAAAGAACACTGAAGCTTTCTTT. Encoded protein: CSVRKNTEAFF. The genes are TRBV29-1 and TRBJ1-1; D gene unclear. The germline V gene has CDR1 SQVTM and CDR2 ANQGSEA. This CDR3 contains 11 residues. Trimming pared 5 bases from V and 1 base from J, leaving 5 bases between.

The table lists this clonotype with a few counts. The chain combines TRBV20-1 with TRBJ2-7, with 7 bases that match TRBD2. V was clipped by 3 bases and J by 3 bases; unmatched bases: 5. The CDR3 contains 13 residues. The germline V gene encodes CDR1 DFQATT and CDR2 SNEGSKA (reference sequence). The CDR3 region has the DNA TGCAGTGCTAGTTCCGGGGACTACTACGAGCAGTACTTC. Translated: CSASSGDYYEQYF.

This clonotype was observed a few times. The CDR3 reads CASSFPGADTQYF. The DNA for the CDR3 is TGTGCCAGCAGCTTCCCGGGGGCTGATACGCAGTATTTT. This chain joins TRBV7-3 and TRBJ2-3; D is possibly TRBD1 or TRBD2 (6 bases each). The V end was cut by 3 bases, the J end by 6 bases, with 10 bases between. The CDR3 has 13 amino acids. Germline V CDR1 and CDR2: SGHTA, FQGTGA. Supplemented by reference TRBV7-3 and TRBJ2-3, the full variable domain reads GAGVSQTPSNKVTEKGKYVELRCDPISGHTALYWYRQSLGQGPEFLIYFQGTGAADDSGLPNDRFFAVRPEGSVSTLKIQRTERGDSAVYLCASSFPGADTQYFGPGTRLTVL.

The chain carries TRBV27 and TRBJ2-1, with 10 bases aligning to TRBD1. The CDR3 is made up of 16 amino acids. The germline V gene encodes CDR1 MNHEY and CDR2 SMNVEV (reference sequence). V shed 6 bases and J 4 bases; nucleotides not matched to a gene: 9. In DNA, the CDR3 is TGTGCCAGCAGCACCAATGACAGGGGGCAATACAATGAGCAGTTCTTC. Amino acids: CASSTNDRGQYNEQFF.

On this clonotype itself: Mismatch with germline at one junction end may stem from a read error. The J gene is TRBJ2-7, the V gene TRBV29-1; 11 bases match TRBD1. Germline V gene lookup returns CDR1 SQVTM and CDR2 ANQGSEA. The CDR3 is 14 amino acids. DNA for the CDR3: TGCGGCGTCGCGGGACAGGGGGACTCCTACGAGCAGTACTTC. It translates to CGVAGQGDSYEQYF.

The genes are TRBV5-1 and TRBJ1-2; 9 nucleotides agree with TRBD1. The CDR3 loop spans 15 amino acids. Germline assignment: CDR1 SGHRS and CDR2 YFSETQ. Germline trimming cut 3 bases from V and 7 bases from J; bases unmatched to any gene: 10. DNA of the CDR3: TGCGCCAGCAGCTCAAGCCGGGACAGGGCTTCTGGCTACACCTTC. Its protein product is CASSSSRDRASGYTF.

The chain uses TRBV19 and TRBJ1-4, with TRBD1 matching over 7 bases. V lost 9 bases and J lost 0; bases outside the gene matches: 10. The CDR3 has 16 amino acids. The germline CDR1 and CDR2 sequences are LNHDA and SQIVND (reference sequence). In DNA, the CDR3 is TGTGCCAGCCACGGGACAGATGCCCCAACTAATGAAAAACTGTTTTTT. This gives the protein CASHGTDAPTNEKLFF.

This clonotype was recorded a few times. V is TRBV28 and J is TRBJ2-7; D is unclear. V lost 3 bases and J lost 0, with 9 bases in between. The V gene's germline CDR1 is MDHEN and CDR2 SYDVKM. The CDR3 runs to 14 residues. The CDR3 nucleotides read TGTGCCAGCAGTTTGGGCCATAGCTCCTACGAGCAGTACTTC. Its translation is CASSLGHSSYEQYF.

This chain connects TRBV6-2 or TRBV6-3 to TRBJ1-1; the D is unclear. This CDR3 is 12 amino acids long. Germline V gene sequence: CDR1 MNHEY, CDR2 SVGEGT. Trimming took 2 bases from V and 8 from J, leaving 9 bases between them. CDR3 DNA sequence: TGTGCCAGCAGTTACAGGAGGGCGGAAGCTTTCTTT. Residues: CASSYRRAEAFF.

The rearrangement uses TRBV25-1 and TRBJ1-6; TRBD1 agrees at 7 bases. V trimming: 6 bases; J trimming: 5 bases; junction bases outside the gene matches: 4. CDR1 is MGHDK and CDR2 is SYGVNS in the germline V gene. CDR3 size: 14 residues. The CDR3 coding sequence is TGTGCCAGCAGGACAGGGCGCGATAATTCACCCCTCCACTTT. Amino acids: CASRTGRDNSPLHF.

This chain links TRBV6-6 with TRBJ1-6; no clear D. V was clipped by 6 bases and J by 2 bases, with 14 bases between them. Germline values: CDR1 MNHNY, CDR2 SVGAGI (reference sequence). The CDR3 runs to 16 residues. Here the CDR3 DNA reads TGTGCCAGCAGGTCGAGTCCTTTGACCTATAATTCACCCCTCCACTTT. It is translated as CASRSSPLTYNSPLHF.

This chain uses TRBV7-6 with TRBJ2-2, with 12 bases identical to TRBD2. Germline values: CDR1 SGHVS, CDR2 FNYEAQ. V shed 1 base, J shed 3 bases, and the junction held 6 bases outside the gene matches. CDR3 size: 18 residues. As DNA, the CDR3 is TGTGCCAGCAGCTTAGGACTAGCGGGGGCCGGGTACACCGGGGAGCTGTTTTTT. Translation: CASSLGLAGAGYTGELFF.

This chain uses TRBV2 with TRBJ2-3; D remains ambiguous. Trimming took off 6 bases at V and 4 bases at J, with 14 bases between the two ends. Per germline, CDR1 SNHLY and CDR2 FYNNEI. The CDR3 extends over 14 amino acids. The CDR3: CASSLGIYSDTQYF. The CDR3, as DNA: TGTGCCAGCAGCCTGGGGATTTATTCAGATACGCAGTATTTT.

This sequence joins TRBV14 and TRBJ1-2; D gene ambiguous. Trimming removed 0 bases from V and 0 bases from J, with 5 bases in between. From germline, CDR1 is SGHDN and CDR2 FVKESK. This CDR3 is 14 amino acids long. The DNA for the CDR3 is TGTGCCAGCAGCCAAGATCGTACTAACTATGGCTACACCTTC. Translating gives CASSQDRTNYGYTF.